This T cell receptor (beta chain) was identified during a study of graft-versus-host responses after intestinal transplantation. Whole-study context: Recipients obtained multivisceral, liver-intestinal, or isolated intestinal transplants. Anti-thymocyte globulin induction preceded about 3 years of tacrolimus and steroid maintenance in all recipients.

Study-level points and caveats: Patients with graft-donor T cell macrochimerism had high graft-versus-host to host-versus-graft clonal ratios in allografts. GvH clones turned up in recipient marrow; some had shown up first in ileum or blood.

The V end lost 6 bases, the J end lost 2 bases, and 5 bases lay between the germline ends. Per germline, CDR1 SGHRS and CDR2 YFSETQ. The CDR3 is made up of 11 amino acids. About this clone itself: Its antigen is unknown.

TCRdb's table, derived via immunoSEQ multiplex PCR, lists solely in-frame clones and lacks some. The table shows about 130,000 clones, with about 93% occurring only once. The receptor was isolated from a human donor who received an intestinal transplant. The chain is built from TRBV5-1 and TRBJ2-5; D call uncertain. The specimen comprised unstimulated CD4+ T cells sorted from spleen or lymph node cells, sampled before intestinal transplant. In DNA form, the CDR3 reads TGCGCCAGCAACCTACAAGAGACCCAGTACTTC. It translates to CASNLQETQYF.